Each of the 2 T cell receptor beta chains below was sequenced from the same sample in a study of blood T cell repertoires in COVID-19. This table comes from immunoSEQ multiplex PCR, and its TCRdb copy is limited to in-frame clones, with some not included. The sample has roughly 56,000 clones, 80% to 95% seen once. Sequences were obtained from peripheral blood. These TCRs come from a middle-aged man with active COVID-19.

The chain has TRBV3-1 (or the pseudogene TRBV3-2) and TRBJ1-2, with a possible D match to TRBD1 (5 bases). V was cut by 0 bases and J by 7 bases, with 15 bases left in between. The CDR3 extends over 15 amino acids. Looked up from germline, CDR1 is LGHDT and CDR2 is YNNKEL (reference sequence). The CDR3 DNA follows: TGTGCCAGCAGCCAAGAAGTCGGGCAGGGAGGTGGCTACACCTTC. Translated: CASSQEVGQGGGYTF.

The chain couples TRBV4-1 to TRBJ2-3; 16 bases match TRBD2. The germline V gene has CDR1 MGHRA and CDR2 YSYEKL. The CDR3 has 18 amino acids. The V segment lost 1 base and the J segment 2 bases; nucleotides outside the gene matches: 3. CDR3 nucleotide sequence: TGCGCCAGCAGCCAAGCCGGGACTAGCGGGAGGGCCACAGATACGCAGTATTTT. This translates into CASSQAGTSGRATDTQYF.